Given below is one TCR beta chain in context. Its antigen is not identified. The authors sorted CD4+ and CD8+ T cells from PBMCs. The entry originates in a study of CD8+ T cells in alopecia areata. Broader study findings: TCRs were shared less clearly across patients than in mice, possibly for HLA-related reasons. Clonality exceeded that of normal scalp in lesional scalp, most notably in alopecia totalis/universalis. The study also sequences resident alphabeta T cells of normal skin in scalp samples.

The ends lost 3 bases at V and 8 bases at J; junction bases unmatched: 5. CDR3 length: 14 residues. From germline, CDR1 is LGHNA and CDR2 YSLEER. Following extraction, RNA underwent reverse transcription to cDNA, which served as the sequencing template. Only in-frame clones appear in the TCRdb table, and some are missing; sequencing was by immunoSEQ multiplex PCR. Counted here are about 64,000 clones, roughly 46% occurring once; the ten biggest clones make up around 54%. The TCR sequence derives from a human donor with alopecia areata. Specimen: NKG2D-low CD8+ T cells sorted from blood. This chain links TRBV4-3 with TRBJ2-2, with TRBD1 matching 8 bases. CDR3 sequence: CASSQGTGGGELFF. CDR3 in DNA: TGCGCCAGCAGCCAGGGGACAGGAGGAGGGGAGCTGTTTTTT.